The present entry profiles one TCR beta chain with its context. The data originate from a study of shared clonotypes between healthy human individuals. After removal of 5 bases from V and 0 bases from J, the junction contained 5 bases not matched to a gene. From germline, CDR1 is MNHNY and CDR2 SVGAGI (reference sequence). There are 16 residues in the CDR3. Some clones are missing from TCRdb's copy, which holds only in-frame ones; the method was immunoSEQ multiplex PCR. The table includes about 1.5 million clones, 95% to 99% detected once. The receptor comes from a man aged 30-40 years in good health. The sample was naive CD4+ T cells sorted from blood. Subset defined: CD45RA+ positively selected. V and J are TRBV6-6 and TRBJ2-7; 12 bases align to TRBD2. CDR3 bases: TGTGCCAGCAGTACACTAGCGGGAGGAAACTCCTACGAGCAGTACTTC. This codes for CASSTLAGGNSYEQYF.